Listed below are T cell receptor beta chains from one sample, sequenced in a study of T cells after yellow fever vaccination. From the 5' RACE reads, TCRdb called clonotypes with MiXCR, one entry per CDR3 protein. The table shows over 20,000 distinct CDR3 sequences, with 5.5% occurring only once. The sequencing used PBMCs, either bulk or a sorted T-cell subset (CD4+, CD8+, memory, or dextramer-sorted; not recorded which), collected 15 days after the yellow fever booster vaccination. The receptors were sampled from a young man who received the YFV17D yellow fever vaccine. The CDR3 runs from the conserved cysteine through the conserved F or W.

cdr3_length v_call cdr3_aa
14 TRBV5-1 CASSQGTSTHEQYF
14 TRBV4-3 CASSPTTSGGEQYF
15 TRBV24-1 CATSDSGRNQETQYF
14 TRBV5-6 CASSLSTIQETQYF
15 TRBV6-2/TRBV6-3 CASSYGTGKPWEQYF
15 TRBV24-1 CATSDGGQGGYVLTF
14 TRBV20-1 CSAYPGTSGDEQYF
14 TRBV29-1 CSDRRGGVQETQYF
13 TRBV19 CASSSSGRETQYF
14 TRBV9 CASSPGSGNTEAFF
16 TRBV12-3/TRBV12-4 CASTWSGSGRTGELFF
16 TRBV7-6 CASSRLSGRGTGELFF
15 TRBV7-3 CASSRDGQGVSEAFF
15 TRBV11-2 CASSQFGTSGYEQYF
16 TRBV10-3 CAISESTGGPGDTQYF
13 TRBV19 CASAIGETYEQYF